The sequence of this T cell receptor beta chain was determined in a study of blood T cell repertoires in COVID-19. At the level of the study: Acute and convalescent COVID-19 specimens originated in the United States, Italy and Spain.

Participants were aged about 18 to 90 years, lived in 20 to 30 US areas, and enrolled virtually. Clones were read by immunoSEQ multiplex PCR, and TCRdb kept only the in-frame ones, dropping some. This sample has some 410,000 clones, with roughly 90% found just once. V trimming: 5 bases; J trimming: 2 bases; junction bases outside the gene matches: 14. CDR1 and CDR2 (germline): SSHAT, FNYEAQ (reference sequence). The CDR3 is made up of 18 amino acids. This sequence joins TRBV7-7 and TRBJ2-7, with 11 nucleotides matching TRBD2. Sequencing was performed on PBMCs or T cells enriched from blood (not recorded which). The sequence derives from a woman between 25 and 40 years old with acute COVID-19. The CDR3 nucleotides are TGTGCCAGCAGCCCAGGGGCCACTAGCGGGGGTACCCCCTACGAGCAGTACTTC. Protein sequence: CASSPGATSGGTPYEQYF.